This T cell receptor (beta chain) was recorded in a study of shared clonotypes between healthy human individuals. Points on this clone: Its antigen remains unknown.

In the source study's methods: ImmunoSEQ output lacked quality scores and full-length reads, limiting matched filtering. TCRdb's copy holds only in-frame clones and misses some; the assay was immunoSEQ multiplex PCR. V, J and clone size were drawn from that table, and D and trimming were deduced from the DNA. The table lists about 2.2 million clones, 85% to 95% of them singletons. V shed 5 bases, J shed 10 bases, and the junction held 16 bases outside the gene matches. This CDR3 has 16 amino acids. Looked up from germline, CDR1 is GTSNPN and CDR2 is SVGIG (reference sequence). Study-wide findings and caveats: Some clonotypes were shared by all four sorted-subset donors, while others were not shared. The non-shared ones had lower generation probabilities than the shared ones. Incomplete sequencing of sorted subsets was indicated by rarefaction despite large depth.

Naive-designated CD8 cells lacked CD45RO, were positively enriched for CCR7, and omitted terminally differentiated effector memory CD45RA+ cells. Specimen: naive CD8+ T cells from PBMCs. The chain links TRBV30 to TRBJ2-1; 11 bases align to TRBD1. The receptor was isolated from a young man in good health. Some clones in this sample may be carry-over from other donors' samples. The CDR3 spells CAWVGAWDRGYIEQFF. The CDR3, as DNA: TGTGCCTGGGTGGGCGCGTGGGACAGGGGGTACATCGAGCAGTTCTTC.